These 15 T cell receptor beta chains originate from one sample sequenced in a study of graft-versus-host responses after intestinal transplantation. The antigens these receptors bind are not known. Clones were sequenced by immunoSEQ multiplex PCR, and TCRdb holds only the in-frame ones, with some missing. Of about 89,000 clones in the sample, roughly 91% were seen once. The specimen comprised unstimulated CD8+ T cells sorted from spleen or lymph node cells, sampled before intestinal transplant. The receptor source for this set is a human donor who received an intestinal transplant.

The gene calls are TRBV5-6 and TRBJ2-2; D unresolved. V shed 0 bases and J shed 5 bases, with 5 bases lying between them. This CDR3 is built from 13 residues. The germline CDR1 and CDR2 sequences are SGHDT and YYEEEE. This CDR3 reads CASSLGVTGELFF. DNA of the CDR3: TGTGCCAGCAGCTTGGGAGTTACCGGGGAGCTGTTTTTT. Looking up the rest from reference TRBV5-6 and TRBJ2-2 gives the full variable domain: DAGVTQSPTHLIKTRGQQVTLRCSPKSGHDTVSWYQQALGQGPQFIFQYYEEEERQRGNFPDRFSGHQFPNYSSELNVNALLLGDSALYLCASSLGVTGELFFGEGSRLTVL.

J is TRBJ1-3 and V is TRBV13, with D possibly TRBD1 on 6 matching bases. The length of the CDR3 is 14 residues. Germline CDR1 reads PRHDT; CDR2 reads FYEKMQ (reference sequence). Trimming stripped 0 bases from V and 4 bases from J, with 7 bases between. The CDR3 loop reads CASSLGQGGNTIYF. The CDR3 coding sequence is TGTGCCAGCAGCTTAGGACAGGGAGGAAACACCATATATTTT.

The V call is TRBV30, the J call TRBJ2-7, with D possibly TRBD2 on 6 matching bases. The germline V gene encodes CDR1 GTSNPN and CDR2 SVGIG (reference sequence). Trimming took off 2 bases at V and 3 bases at J, with 14 bases between the two ends. The CDR3 loop spans 14 amino acids. The CDR3 protein is CAWSPLGGLYEQYF. The CDR3 nucleotides read TGTGCCTGGAGTCCTTTGGGGGGTCTCTACGAGCAGTACTTC.

This chain connects TRBV9 to TRBJ2-1; tentative D call: TRBD1 (6 bases). Trimming removed 5 bases from V and 6 bases from J, with 15 bases in between. CDR1 is SGDLS and CDR2 is YYNGEE in the germline V gene. This CDR3 is built from 14 residues. In DNA form, the CDR3 reads TGTGCCAGCAGTCCCGGGGCAGGGGTCAATGAGCAGTTCTTC. This encodes CASSPGAGVNEQFF. The full variable domain, rest sourced from reference TRBV9 and TRBJ2-1, is DSGVTQTPKHLITATGQRVTLRCSPRSGDLSVYWYQQSLDQGLQFLIQYYNGEERAKGNILERFSAQQFPDLHSELNLSSLELGDSALYFCASSPGAGVNEQFFGPGTRLTVL.

This sequence joins TRBV4-3 and TRBJ2-7; D perhaps matches TRBD1 (5 bases). CDR3 length: 15 amino acids. CDR1 and CDR2 (germline): LGHNA, YSLEER. The V end was cut by 0 bases, the J end by 3 bases, with 12 bases between. The DNA of the CDR3 is TGCGCCAGCAGCCAAGATTACTCAGGGATCTACGAGCAGTACTTC. Its translation: CASSQDYSGIYEQYF.

This chain connects TRBV4-3 to TRBJ1-2, with TRBD1 as a possible D gene (6 bases). The length of the CDR3 is 15 residues. Looked up from germline, CDR1 is LGHNA and CDR2 is YSLEER. V lost 0 bases and J lost 4, with 12 bases in between. CDR3: CASSQDYRDSYGYTF. Written as DNA, the CDR3 is TGCGCCAGCAGCCAAGATTACAGGGATAGCTATGGCTACACCTTC.

The rearrangement joins TRBV18 to TRBJ1-2; 9 bases agree with TRBD1. From germline, CDR1 is KGHSH and CDR2 LQKENI. V trimming: 5 bases; J trimming: 2 bases; junction bases outside the gene matches: 6. This CDR3 has 15 amino acids. The CDR3 sequence is CASSTTGGDNYGYTF. DNA for the CDR3: TGTGCCAGCTCAACTACAGGGGGCGACAACTATGGCTACACCTTC.

The CDR3: CASSFTGGAYEQYF. In DNA, the CDR3 is TGTGCCAGCAGCTTTACCGGGGGGGCCTACGAGCAGTACTTC. This rearrangement joins TRBV11-2 to TRBJ2-7, with TRBD2 matching 8 bases. The CDR3 is 14 amino acids. Germline V lookup: CDR1 SGHAT, CDR2 FQNNGV. V gave up 3 bases and J gave up 2 bases; unmatched junction bases: 3.

This chain links TRBV10-1 with TRBJ1-5, with TRBD1 identical over 9 bases. This CDR3 is built from 15 residues. Trimming removed 2 bases from V and 5 bases from J; junction bases left unmatched: 4. Per germline, CDR1 WNHNN and CDR2 SYGVQD (reference sequence). The DNA of the CDR3 is TGCGCCAGCAGTGAGGGGACAGGGTCCGATCAGCCCCAGCATTTT. Translated: CASSEGTGSDQPQHF.

CDR3 residues: CASSLGDSYEQYF. The DNA of the CDR3 is TGTGCCAGCAGCTTAGGCGACAGTTACGAGCAGTACTTC. This chain uses TRBV7-6 with TRBJ2-7, with D possibly matching TRBD1 (5 bases). This CDR3 has 13 residues. Per germline, CDR1 SGHVS and CDR2 FNYEAQ. Trimming stripped 1 base from V and 4 bases from J, with 8 bases between.

The chain couples TRBV11-3 to TRBJ2-1; 8 bases agree with TRBD2. Germline CDR1 SGHNT, CDR2 YENEEA. V was pared by 4 bases and J by 0 bases, with 5 bases of the junction left unmatched. CDR3 length: 16 residues. The CDR3, as DNA: TGTGCCAGCAGCTACCGGGGGGGAAGCTCCTACAATGAGCAGTTCTTC. It is translated as CASSYRGGSSYNEQFF.

This chain uses TRBV7-9 with TRBJ1-2; 11 bases fit TRBD1. Germline CDR1 SEHNR, CDR2 FQNEAQ (reference sequence). The CDR3 runs to 14 residues. V was pared by 5 bases and J by 6 bases, with 5 bases of the junction left unmatched. The chain's CDR3 is CASSTPDRGHGYTF. The CDR3 bases are TGTGCCAGCAGCACCCCGGACAGGGGGCATGGCTACACCTTC.

This chain links TRBV7-9 with TRBJ1-2; D may be TRBD1 (5 bases). Germline-derived CDR1 and CDR2 are SEHNR and FQNEAQ (reference sequence). The length of the CDR3 is 14 residues. CDR3 protein: CATPSSGESYGYTF. Here the CDR3 DNA reads TGTGCGACCCCCTCCTCGGGGGAGTCCTATGGCTACACCTTC.

The CDR3 here is CASSLSAGKSDEQFF. The CDR3, as DNA: TGTGCCAGCAGTTTGTCGGCAGGGAAGTCGGATGAGCAGTTCTTC. The V call is TRBV27, the J call TRBJ2-1; tentative D call: TRBD1 (5 bases). Germline V gene data show CDR1 as MNHEY and CDR2 as SMNVEV (reference sequence). This CDR3 has 15 amino acids. V was clipped by 3 bases and J by 8 bases, with 17 bases between them.

J is TRBJ1-1 and V is TRBV5-5, with 12 bases lining up with TRBD1. Germline assignment: CDR1 SGHKS and CDR2 YYEKEE (reference sequence). J was trimmed by 11 bases and V by 7 bases; bases with no gene match: 15. The CDR3 runs to 15 residues. This chain's CDR3 is CASQDPGQGAIEAFF. CDR3 DNA: TGTGCCAGCCAAGACCCGGGACAGGGGGCGATCGAGGCTTTCTTT.